This is a list of T cell receptor beta chains from one sample in a study of blood T cell repertoires in COVID-19. Assay: immunoSEQ multiplex PCR; the TCRdb copy retains only in-frame clones and omits some. Of fewer than 300,000 clones in the sample, approximately 87% were seen once. Sequencing was performed on peripheral blood. The origin of the receptors is a woman aged 40 to 49 who had recovered from COVID-19. The CDR3 runs from the conserved cysteine through the conserved F or W. Fields, in order: V gene, clone size, D gene, J gene, CDR3 DNA, CDR3 protein. The D gene is left open where the match is weak. The listing skips clone size in some rows; elsewhere it reads once, few, many or a size class.

>TRBV5-1|NA|TRBD1|TRBJ2-7
TGCGCCAGCAGCTTGGCCTGGGACAGGGGGTCCTACGAGCAGTACTTC
CASSLAWDRGSYEQYF
>TRBV7-9|NA|TRBD2|TRBJ2-2
TGTGCCAGCAGCTTAAGGGGACTAGCAGACGGGGAGCTGTTTTTT
CASSLRGLADGELFF
>TRBV7-9|NA|TRBD1|TRBJ1-6
TGTGCCAGCAGCCGGGACAGTCTAATTTCACCCCTCCACTTT
CASSRDSLISPLHF
>TRBV2|NA|NA|TRBJ1-6
TGTGCCAGCAGCCGGGATCGCAATTCACCCCTCCACTTT
CASSRDRNSPLHF
>TRBV7-2|NA|TRBD2|TRBJ2-7
TGTGCCAGCAGCTTAGCGGGGGGGTCCTACGAGCAGTACTTC
CASSLAGGSYEQYF
>TRBV11-3|NA|NA|TRBJ2-3
TGTGCCAGCAGCTTATCTCCGGGGGTCACAGATACGCAGTATTTT
CASSLSPGVTDTQYF
>TRBV10-3|NA|TRBD1|TRBJ2-5
TGTGCCATCAGTGAGTCGACAGGGGCCGGGGAGACCCAGTACTTC
CAISESTGAGETQYF
>TRBV18|NA|NA|TRBJ1-5
TGTGCCAGCTCACCACGCACAGGGACGGGTCAGCCCCAGCATTTT
CASSPRTGTGQPQHF
>TRBV19|NA|NA|TRBJ1-4
TGTGCCAGTAACAAAGCACACTGGAGGGGAGAAAAACTGTTTTTT
CASNKAHWRGEKLFF
>TRBV6-2/TRBV6-3|NA|NA|TRBJ1-2
TGTGCCAGCAGTTACTCCAGGGGTGGCTATGGCTACACCTTC
CASSYSRGGYGYTF
>TRBV9|NA|TRBD2|TRBJ2-3
TGTGCCAGCAGCCCCCACCGACTAGCTCCAGATACGCAGTATTTT
CASSPHRLAPDTQYF
>TRBV11-2|NA|NA|TRBJ1-1
TGTGCCAGCAGCCCAGACAGGCCCGGGTCTGAAGCTTTCTTT
CASSPDRPGSEAFF
>TRBV11-1|NA|NA|TRBJ1-2
TGTGCCAGCAGCTTAGACCGGTCCTATGGCTACACCTTC
CASSLDRSYGYTF
>TRBV18|NA|NA|TRBJ2-2
TGTGCCAGCTCACCACAATGGGTCAGGGCGAACACCGGGGAGCTGTTTTTT
CASSPQWVRANTGELFF
>TRBV7-6|NA|TRBD2|TRBJ2-5
TGTGCCAGCAGCTTAGCTCCTAGGACTAGCGGGGGCCCAGAGACCCAGTACTTC
CASSLAPRTSGGPETQYF
>TRBV6-5|NA|TRBD1|TRBJ2-7
TGTGCCAGCAGTTGGGGGACAGGGAGCAGCTCCTACGAGCAGTACTTC
CASSWGTGSSSYEQYF
>TRBV6-5|NA|NA|TRBJ2-7
TGTGCAAGTGGGGCAGGGGTATCGTACGAGCAGTACTTC
CASGAGVSYEQYF
>TRBV20-1|NA|NA|TRBJ1-2
TGCAGTGCTAGTAGGGAGCGACTAATCTACACCTTC
CSASRERLIYTF
>TRBV4-3|NA|TRBD2|TRBJ2-7
TGCGCCAGCAGCTTATCCGGACTAGCCTACGAGCAGTACTTC
CASSLSGLAYEQYF
>TRBV27|NA|NA|TRBJ1-1
TGTGCCAGCAGCCCGGTCGGGAACACTGAAGCTTTCTTT
CASSPVGNTEAFF
>TRBV9|NA|TRBD1|TRBJ1-2
TGTGCCAGCAGCCCACGGGACAGGGGTAACTATGGCTACACCTTC
CASSPRDRGNYGYTF
>TRBV4-3|NA|NA|TRBJ2-3
TGCGCCAGCAGCCACAGCAGGGCGGACCCAGATACGCAGTATTTT
CASSHSRADPDTQYF
>TRBV18|NA|NA|TRBJ1-1
TGTGCCAGCTCACCACCGCGAGCGGCGAACACTGAAGCTTTCTTT
CASSPPRAANTEAFF
>TRBV19|NA|NA|TRBJ1-5
TGTGCCAGTAGGGCCGGGATTAGAGGTCAGCCCCAGCATTTT
CASRAGIRGQPQHF
>TRBV2|NA|NA|TRBJ1-2
TGTGCCAGCAGTGAAGCAGGGGGTTTCTATGGCTACACCTTC
CASSEAGGFYGYTF
>TRBV12-2|NA|NA|TRBJ1-1
TGTGCAAGTCGCTTGAACCTAGGCACAGGGAGACGCGACTTGAACACTGAAGCTTTCTTT
CASRLNLGTGRRDLNTEAFF
>TRBV5-1|once|TRBD1|TRBJ1-1
TGCGCCAGCAGCCTGGCCCAGGGACAGGGGGCGGTTGAAGCTTTCTTT
CASSLAQGQGAVEAFF
>TRBV24-1|NA|NA|TRBJ2-2
TGTGCCACCAGTGACCCAGGACACCCCGGGGAGCTGTTTTTT
CATSDPGHPGELFF
>TRBV11-2|NA|NA|TRBJ1-2
TGTGCCAGCAAACTTTACGGGGATTATGGCTACACCTTC
CASKLYGDYGYTF
>TRBV4-1|NA|NA|TRBJ2-7
TGCGCCAGCAGCCAAGACCGGGGTGGATACTACGAGCAGTACTTC
CASSQDRGGYYEQYF
>TRBV9|NA|TRBD1|TRBJ1-3
TGTGCCAGCAGCGTAGAGGGACAGCCAACGGTTGGAAACACCATATATTTT
CASSVEGQPTVGNTIYF
>TRBV7-9|NA|NA|TRBJ1-2
TGTGCCAGCAGCGAAAAGAGGGCGTTCGGGACACATCTAAACTATGGCTACACCTTC
CASSEKRAFGTHLNYGYTF
>TRBV3-1/TRBV3-2|once|NA|TRBJ2-3
TGTGCCAGCAGCGATAACAGGGAGTTCTGGACAGATACGCAGTATTTT
CASSDNREFWTDTQYF
>TRBV30|NA|NA|TRBJ2-2
TGTGCCTGGAGCTGGGGAGCGGAGAACACCGGGGAGCTGTTTTTT
CAWSWGAENTGELFF
>TRBV14|NA|TRBD1|TRBJ2-1
TGTGCCAGCAGCCAAGCCCTGGGACAGGTGTACAATGAGCAGTTCTTC
CASSQALGQVYNEQFF
>TRBV13|NA|TRBD2|TRBJ2-7
TGTGCCAGCAGCGAGGGACTAAAATCCTACGAGCAGTACTTC
CASSEGLKSYEQYF
>TRBV18|NA|NA|TRBJ2-1
TGTGCCAGCTCACCCCTCACCCTCCGGGTCCATGAGCAGTTCTTC
CASSPLTLRVHEQFF
>TRBV4-2|NA|TRBD2|TRBJ2-3
TGTGCCAGCCGACTAGCGGGGGGGACAGATACGCAGTATTTT
CASRLAGGTDTQYF
>TRBV5-1|NA|TRBD2|TRBJ2-7
TGCGCCAGCAGCCGGACTAGCGGGTACGAGCAGTACTTC
CASSRTSGYEQYF
>TRBV4-3|NA|TRBD2|TRBJ2-3
TGCGCCAGCAGCCAAGGGACTAGCGGGGGTCCTAATTACGGAGATACGCAGTATTTT
CASSQGTSGGPNYGDTQYF
>TRBV3-1/TRBV3-2|NA|NA|TRBJ1-5
TGTGCCAGCAGCTGGGGAGGGAATCAGCCCCAGCATTTT
CASSWGGNQPQHF
>TRBV6-1|NA|NA|TRBJ1-5
TGTGCCAGCAGTGAAGCCCCCCTATATCGGCAGGGAATTCAGCCCCAGCATTTT
CASSEAPLYRQGIQPQHF
>TRBV9|NA|NA|TRBJ2-5
TGTGCCAGCAGCGCCCGACAGTACCAAGAGACCCAGTACTTC
CASSARQYQETQYF
>TRBV11-3|NA|TRBD2|TRBJ2-7
TGTGCCAGCAGCTTAGGTGGAACTAGCGGCTACGAGCAGTACTTC
CASSLGGTSGYEQYF
>TRBV5-8|NA|NA|TRBJ1-2
TGTGCCAACGGGGTGGGGGCCAACTATGGCTACACCTTC
CANGVGANYGYTF
>TRBV19|NA|TRBD2|TRBJ2-3
TGTGCCAGTAGTATAGGACTAGCCGGCTTCAGCACAGATACGCAGTATTTT
CASSIGLAGFSTDTQYF
>TRBV19|NA|NA|TRBJ2-3
TGTGCCAGTAGTATAGGGCTAGACCTCACCACAGATACGCAGTATTTT
CASSIGLDLTTDTQYF
>TRBV2|few|TRBD1|TRBJ1-6
TGTGCCAGGGGACAGGGGAATTCACCCCTCCACTTT
CARGQGNSPLHF
>TRBV18|NA|TRBD1|TRBJ1-6
TGTGCCGGCTCACCACCGAGATTCTCGATGGACAGGTTTAATTCACCCCTCCACTTT
CAGSPPRFSMDRFNSPLHF
>TRBV3-1/TRBV3-2|NA|TRBD1|TRBJ2-7
TGTGCCAGCCGTGGACAGGCACACTACGAGCAGTACTTC
CASRGQAHYEQYF
>TRBV9|NA|NA|TRBJ2-2
TGTGCCAGCAGCGTAGAGCCGACAGGCACCGGGGAGCTGTTTTTT
CASSVEPTGTGELFF
>TRBV11-2|NA|NA|TRBJ1-3
TGTGCCAGCAGCTCGGACAGCCCAAGGAACACCATATATTTT
CASSSDSPRNTIYF
>TRBV5-4|NA|NA|TRBJ1-1
TGTGCCAGCAGCTTGGCCGGGGGAGACACTGAAGCTTTCTTT
CASSLAGGDTEAFF
>TRBV19|NA|NA|TRBJ1-5
TGTGCCAGTAAGATAGAAATAGGCAATCAGCCCCAGCATTTT
CASKIEIGNQPQHF
>TRBV7-2|NA|NA|TRBJ2-2
TGTGCCAGCCCCAGGGATCAGGGATCGAACACCGGGGAGCTGTTTTTT
CASPRDQGSNTGELFF
>TRBV2|few|NA|TRBJ1-4
TGTGCCAGCAGTGCCGGGAGGTCGCAGGAAAAACTGTTTTTT
CASSAGRSQEKLFF
>TRBV29-1|NA|TRBD2|TRBJ2-3
TGCAGCGCCGAGGGGACTAGCGGGGGTTTCACAGATACGCAGTATTTT
CSAEGTSGGFTDTQYF
>TRBV5-1|NA|NA|TRBJ2-7
TGCGCCAGCAGCTACCTTACTGGTCCTGACGAGCAGTACTTC
CASSYLTGPDEQYF
>TRBV5-1|NA|TRBD1|TRBJ2-2
TGCGCCAGCAGCGTGGGACAGCGAGCTGGGGAGCTGTTTTTT
CASSVGQRAGELFF